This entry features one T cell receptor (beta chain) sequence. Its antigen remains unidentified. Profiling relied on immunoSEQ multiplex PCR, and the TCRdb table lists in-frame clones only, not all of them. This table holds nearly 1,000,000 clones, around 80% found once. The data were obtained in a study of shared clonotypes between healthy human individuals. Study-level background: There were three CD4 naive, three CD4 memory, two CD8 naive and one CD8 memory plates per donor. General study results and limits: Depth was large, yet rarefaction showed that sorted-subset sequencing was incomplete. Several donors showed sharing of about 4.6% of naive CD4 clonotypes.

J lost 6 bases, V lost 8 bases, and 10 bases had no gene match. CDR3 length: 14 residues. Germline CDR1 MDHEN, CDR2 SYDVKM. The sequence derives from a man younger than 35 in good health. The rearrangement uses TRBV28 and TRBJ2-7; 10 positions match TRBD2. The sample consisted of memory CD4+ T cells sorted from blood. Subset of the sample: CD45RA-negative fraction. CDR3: CASGSLAGVVEQYF. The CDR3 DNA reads TGTGCCAGCGGTAGCCTAGCGGGAGTTGTCGAGCAGTACTTC. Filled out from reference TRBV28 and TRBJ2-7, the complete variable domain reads DVKVTQSSRYLVKRTGEKVFLECVQDMDHENMFWYRQDPGLGLRLIYFSYDVKMKEKGDIPEGYSVSREKKERFSLILESASTNQTSMYLCASGSLAGVVEQYFGPGTRLTVT.